These 12 T cell receptor beta chains share one sample of origin, sequenced in a study of T-cell reconstitution after alpha-beta-depleted transplantation in children. The authors prepared the TCRbeta library with unique molecular identifiers. MiXCR, run by TCRdb on the PCR reads, gives a single entry per CDR3 protein. The data contain some 830,000 distinct CDR3 sequences, approximately 15% of them singletons. Sequenced material: PBMCs, mostly from graft donor cells, taken 360 days after TCRalphabeta/CD19-depleted stem cell transplant. The receptors originated from a male patient between 10 and 17 years old who had a stem cell transplant for acute lymphoblastic leukemia, so the T cells may come from the graft donor.

This clonotype was found a few times. The chain recombines TRBV5-1 with TRBJ1-3; TRBD1 aligns across 7 bases. V shed 4 bases and J 3 bases; nucleotides not matched to a gene: 13. From germline, CDR1 is SGHRS and CDR2 YFSETQ. The CDR3 covers 17 residues. This chain's CDR3 is CASSPSAGGYGGNTIYF. CDR3 DNA sequence: TGCGCCAGCAGCCCGTCCGCAGGGGGATATGGTGGAAACACCATATATTTT.

This clonotype has only a few counts. The J gene is TRBJ2-1, the V gene TRBV7-3, with no clear D. The germline gives CDR1 SGHTA, CDR2 FQGTGA. Trimming removed 2 bases at V and 9 bases at J, with 14 bases between. CDR3 length: 14 amino acids. The CDR3 protein is CASSLSGPRGEQFF. CDR3 nucleotide sequence: TGTGCCAGCAGCTTATCGGGCCCACGCGGTGAGCAGTTCTTC.

The chain joins TRBV20-1 to TRBJ2-3; D gene unclear. The CDR3 runs 12 residues. Germline V gene data show CDR1 as DFQATT and CDR2 as SNEGSKA (reference sequence). The V and J ends lost 7 bases and 2 bases respectively, with 10 bases between them. This CDR3 reads CSEAPATDTQYF. For the CDR3, the DNA is TGCAGTGAGGCCCCAGCCACAGATACGCAGTATTTT.

This clonotype was counted ten times or more. CDR3 loop: CSVERSGLRSGELFF. The CDR3 nucleotides read TGCAGCGTTGAAAGGTCAGGACTACGGTCCGGGGAGCTGTTTTTT. This rearrangement joins TRBV29-1 to TRBJ2-2; a possible D gene is TRBD2 (6 bases). Germline values: CDR1 SQVTM, CDR2 ANQGSEA. The CDR3 covers 15 residues. V was cut by 2 bases and J by 6 bases, with 16 bases left in between.

This clonotype has at least ten counts. The J gene is TRBJ2-5, the V gene TRBV29-1, with unresolved D. Germline V gives CDR1 SQVTM, CDR2 ANQGSEA. Trimming removed 3 bases from V and 1 base from J, with 9 bases in between. This CDR3 contains 13 residues. For the CDR3, the DNA is TGCAGCGTTGACCAACACCGCCAAGAGACCCAGTACTTC. It is translated as CSVDQHRQETQYF.

The sample holds a few counts of this clonotype. The chain carries TRBV5-1 and TRBJ2-2; 7 bases fit TRBD2. The J segment lost 6 bases and the V segment lost 4 bases, leaving 6 bases of the junction unmatched. The CDR3 runs to 14 residues. Looked up from germline, CDR1 is SGHRS and CDR2 is YFSETQ. The CDR3 DNA is TGCGCCAGCAGCCCAGCGGGGTGGTCCGGGGAGCTGTTTTTT. Amino acids: CASSPAGWSGELFF.

This clonotype was observed a handful of times. The chain employs TRBV7-9 and TRBJ2-1; D is undetermined. The CDR3 runs 14 residues. V lost 1 base, J lost 5 bases, and 9 bases lay in between. Per germline, CDR1 SEHNR and CDR2 FQNEAQ (reference sequence). CDR3 sequence (DNA): TGTGCCAGCAGCTTAGAATGGACGAACAATGAGCAGTTCTTC. Protein product: CASSLEWTNNEQFF. The full variable domain, with the rest looked up from reference TRBV7-9 and TRBJ2-1, is DTGVSQNPRHKITKRGQNVTFRCDPISEHNRLYWYRQTLGQGPEFLTYFQNEAQLEKSRLLSDRFSAERPKGSFSTLEIQRTEQGDSAMYLCASSLEWTNNEQFFGPGTRLTVL.

V and J are TRBV13 and TRBJ2-1; 14 bases fit TRBD2. The CDR3 runs 15 residues. The germline gives CDR1 PRHDT, CDR2 FYEKMQ (reference sequence). With V trimmed by 5 bases and J by 9 bases, 6 bases remained unmatched. In DNA form, the CDR3 reads TGTGCCAGCAGCCCTAGACTAGCGGGAGGGAGTGAGCAGTTCTTC. Its protein product is CASSPRLAGGSEQFF.

The rearrangement joins TRBV7-9 to TRBJ2-7; 7 bases are shared with TRBD2. The CDR3 totals 15 residues. The germline CDR1 and CDR2 sequences are SEHNR and FQNEAQ (reference sequence). Losses at the gene ends were 5 bases for V and 2 bases for J; bases not matched to a gene: 9. The CDR3 loop is CASSPRTRPAYEQYF. The CDR3 bases are TGTGCCAGCAGCCCCCGGACTAGACCTGCCTACGAGCAGTACTTC.

This clonotype occurred a few times. The chain carries TRBV2 and TRBJ2-5; D uncertain. Trimming left V 7 bases short and J 2 bases short, with 5 bases between. CDR1 and CDR2 from the germline V gene are SNHLY and FYNNEI. The CDR3 contains 11 residues. CDR3 bases: TGTGCCAGCACGAGTCAAGAGACCCAGTACTTC. Protein product: CASTSQETQYF.

The chain carries TRBV16 and TRBJ1-4; the D is unclear. The germline CDR1 and CDR2 sequences are KGHSY and FQNENV. The CDR3 length is 17 residues. V was trimmed by 0 bases and J by 4 bases, leaving 15 bases between them. CDR3 residues: CASSQSWTLSVNEKLFF. The CDR3 DNA reads as TGTGCCAGCAGCCAATCCTGGACTTTATCAGTTAATGAAAAACTGTTTTTT. Full variable domain (rest looked up from reference TRBV16 and TRBJ1-4): GEEVAQTPKHLVRGEGQKAKLYCAPIKGHSYVFWYQQVLKNEFKFLISFQNENVFDETGMPKERFSAKCLPNSPCSLEIQATKLEDSAVYFCASSQSWTLSVNEKLFFGSGTQLSVL.

This clonotype was seen a handful of times. The genes are TRBV5-6 and TRBJ2-4; TRBD2 is a possible D gene (6 bases). From germline, CDR1 is SGHDT and CDR2 YYEEEE. V was pared by 1 base and J by 3 bases, with 20 bases between. There are 18 residues in the CDR3. DNA for the CDR3: TGTGCCAGCAGCTTGTGGGCGGGGAGCCCCTCGGGCAAAAACATTCAGTACTTC. Its translation: CASSLWAGSPSGKNIQYF.